This paragraph reports one T cell receptor beta chain. Its antigen is still unknown. No much larger clone exists at a distance of one base, and base qualities are not known. Collaborating institutions collected whole blood in K2EDTA tubes following their own protocols. Collaborator samples were shipped for TCRbeta analysis as frozen whole blood, isolated PBMCs, or DNA extracted from either sample type. This sample was taken from a study of blood T cell repertoires in COVID-19 (dated by TCRdb to 2018 to 2020). Looking at the study overall: Samples covering the acute and convalescent phases of COVID-19 were provided by collaborators in the United States, Italy and Spain. The dataset comprised deeply sampled blood TCRbeta repertoires from subjects exposed to, actively infected with, or recovered from COVID-19. The sample metadata nearly always contained a de-identified subject ID, COVID-19 status, age in years and sex. The repertoires were released in a freely available public database intended as a resource for research on the immune response to SARS-CoV-2. The prospective study material was composed of cDNA or gDNA derived from T cells, B-cell-depleted T cells, or PBMCs. Where HLA class I and class II types were available, the types were taken from metadata supplied by the sample provider, not from assay-based typing. Samples came from the ongoing ImmuneRACE study (first 160 participants) plus 1,254 subjects from 6 global collaborators.

What the authors observed across the whole study: The quantity of clinical and demographic metadata differed by source and by participant and was supplied without curation.

The immunoSEQ Assay, a bias-controlled multiplex PCR, was used to amplify TCRbeta CDR3 regions from genomic DNA. From the authors' description of their analysis: Within the assay, amplification of reference gene primers was used to estimate how many nucleated cells each sample contained. To quantify the absolute abundance of each unique TCRbeta CDR3 rearrangement, sequence reads were collapsed and filtered. Productive Simpson clonality was computed per sample as the square root of Simpson's diversity index over productive rearrangements. TCRdb took over this immuneACCESS table, retaining in-frame rearrangements with V and J assigned. Such tables are incomplete; in checked studies, under half of the missing clones stem from an unresolved V gene, and the remainder is unexplained. The V and J calls and clone size were taken over from that table, and D and trimming were inferred from the DNA. The sample table lists about 210,000 clones, approximately 82% of them with a count of one. The top ten clonotypes cover roughly 2.9% of the sample.

The CDR3 measures 13 amino acids from cysteine to phenylalanine. Only the CDR3 region is kept as DNA, spanning 39 bases read in frame from base 1. The germline V gene encodes CDR1 LGHNA and CDR2 YNFKEQ. V sheds 3 bases and J sheds 7 bases, leaving 10 bases between their ends. Sequenced material: peripheral blood. The receptor chain draws on TRBV4-2 and TRBJ2-1, with no D gene named confidently. The receptor comes from a man aged 50 or older with active or convalescent COVID-19. At the DNA level, the sequence is TGTGCCAGCAGCCATCCCACACGAAATGAGCAGTTCTTC. Its amino acids are CASSHPTRNEQFF.